This T cell receptor (beta chain) was profiled in a study of blood T cell repertoires in COVID-19. As for the study in general: Samples of COVID-19 (acute and convalescent) were obtained from the United States, Italy and Spain.

Under the authors' procedure: It was from reference gene primer amplification that nucleated cell counts were estimated. Some clones are missing from TCRdb's copy, which holds only in-frame ones; the method was immunoSEQ multiplex PCR. From that table come the V and J calls and clone size; the DNA was used to work out D and trimming. The sample consists of some 160,000 clones, around 81% of them appearing once. Germline CDR1 reads SGHAT; CDR2 reads FQNNGV. V was shortened by 3 bases and J by 3 bases, with 5 bases between the two germline ends. CDR3 size: 12 residues. The rearrangement uses TRBV11-2 and TRBJ1-1; D is undetermined. Input material: PBMCs or T cells enriched from blood (not recorded which). This receptor was obtained from a middle-aged woman who had recovered from COVID-19. The CDR3 sequence is CASSFYDTEAFF. DNA for the CDR3: TGTGCCAGCAGCTTCTACGACACTGAAGCTTTCTTT.